This T cell receptor beta chain stems from a study of blood T cell repertoires in COVID-19. Study-wide context: Donors in the United States, Italy and Spain gave samples during acute or convalescent COVID-19.

V shed 2 bases, J shed 5 bases, and the junction held 1 base outside the gene matches. The CDR3 is 13 residues long. CDR1 LGHDT and CDR2 YNNKEL come from the germline V gene (reference sequence). Sequenced by immunoSEQ multiplex PCR; TCRdb stores in-frame clones only, minus some. Of 250,000 or so clones listed, under 85% are singletons. Sequencing was done on a sample of peripheral blood. The rearrangement joins TRBV3-1 (or the pseudogene TRBV3-2) to TRBJ2-5; 8 nucleotides agree with TRBD1. The receptor was derived from a man in his thirties or forties who had recovered from COVID-19. CDR3 DNA: TGTGCCAGCAGCCAATGGGACAGGGAGACCCAGTACTTC. Protein sequence: CASSQWDRETQYF.